Listed here are 3 T cell receptor beta chains from one sample, sequenced in a study of T cells expressing NK-cell markers. TCRdb re-called the 5' RACE reads, yielding one record per CDR3 amino acid sequence without DNA. The sample data list some 460,000 distinct CDR3 sequences. Sequenced sample: blood T cells: a sorted CD56 or NKG2C T cell subset, CD4+ or CD8+ T cells, or bulk PBMC T cells (not recorded which). These receptors came from a woman between 50 and 59 years old in good health.

V gene TRBV12-3 or TRBV12-4 combines with J gene TRBJ1-5; the D gene TCRdb calls, TRBD1, cannot be checked with no DNA. This CDR3 comprises 14 residues. This CDR3 is CASDRGIPNQPQHF.

The V call is TRBV12-3 or TRBV12-4, the J call TRBJ2-3; TCRdb outputs TRBD1, but without DNA this stays unchecked. The CDR3 extends over 15 amino acids. The CDR3: CASTRDRPGTDTQYF.

The V call is TRBV5-1, the J call TRBJ1-4; TCRdb calls TRBD1, which cannot be checked without DNA. The CDR3 loop spans 17 amino acids. The germline CDR1 and CDR2 sequences are SGHRS and YFSETQ. The CDR3 reads CASSLQMGRNSNEKLFF.